What follows are 28 T cell receptor beta chains derived from one specimen sequenced in a study of radiation and T cells in renal cell carcinoma. Using immunoSEQ multiplex PCR, the repertoire was profiled, and TCRdb retains in-frame clones only, with some absent. The table shows about 130,000 clones, with around 81% occurring only once. Time point defined: blood 2 weeks post-SBRT. Treatment noted: 15 Gy SBRT to primary tumor, nephrectomy 4 weeks later. Sample: blood, taken from a patient whose treatment included radiotherapy and nephrectomy. The receptors were sampled from a man over 45 with renal cell carcinoma.

The chain uses TRBV19 and TRBJ2-2; possible D gene TRBD2, 5 bases. Trimming removed 7 bases at V and 1 base at J, with 7 bases between. The CDR3 has 13 residues. The germline gives CDR1 LNHDA, CDR2 SQIVND (reference sequence). Here the CDR3 reads CASNAGNTGELFF. DNA for the CDR3: TGTGCCAGTAACGCGGGGAACACCGGGGAGCTGTTTTTT.

The chain recombines TRBV2 with TRBJ1-6; 7 nucleotides agree with TRBD1. The CDR3 is 13 amino acids. V gave up 7 bases and J gave up 8 bases; unmatched junction bases: 5. The germline V gene has CDR1 SNHLY and CDR2 FYNNEI. CDR3 DNA sequence: TGTGCCAGCACTTCCGACAGGGATTCACCCCTCCACTTT. Translated: CASTSDRDSPLHF. The variable domain in full, with the rest retrieved from reference TRBV2 and TRBJ1-6, is EPEVTQTPSHQVTQMGQEVILRCVPISNHLYFYWYRQILGQKVEFLVSFYNNEISEKSEIFDDQFSVERPDGSNFTLKIRSTKLEDSAMYFCASTSDRDSPLHFGNGTRLTVT.

The rearrangement joins TRBV27 to TRBJ2-7; D unresolved. CDR1 is MNHEY and CDR2 is SMNVEV in the germline V gene (reference sequence). This CDR3 has 14 amino acids. V dropped 5 bases and J dropped 2 bases, with 13 bases sitting between them. The CDR3 DNA reads as TGTGCCAGCAGTCTGACCCCAGCGACCTACGAGCAGTACTTC. Translation: CASSLTPATYEQYF.

In its sample, this clone was seen a few times. This chain's CDR3 is CASRPGTTNEKLFF. The CDR3 DNA is TGTGCCAGCAGGCCAGGGACGACTAATGAAAAACTGTTTTTT. J is TRBJ1-4 and V is TRBV6-5; weak D call: TRBD1 (5 bases). Trimming took 6 bases from V and 2 from J, leaving 10 bases between them. The V gene's germline CDR1 is MNHEY and CDR2 SVGAGI. This CDR3 region has 14 residues.

The chain carries TRBV4-2 and TRBJ2-1; possible D gene TRBD1, 5 bases. Germline CDR1 is LGHNA and CDR2 is YNFKEQ. There are 13 residues in the CDR3. Trimming removed 5 bases at V and 5 bases at J, with 10 bases between. Here the CDR3 DNA reads TGTGCCAGCAGCTTCCAGACAGACAATGAGCAGTTCTTC. It specifies CASSFQTDNEQFF.

This chain links TRBV5-1 with TRBJ1-1; possibly TRBD1 for D (5 bases). The V end was cut by 7 bases, the J end by 0 bases, with 13 bases between. The CDR3 is 14 amino acids. Germline-derived CDR1 and CDR2 are SGHRS and YFSETQ. CDR3 sequence reads: CASSLGHLNTEAFF. The CDR3 nucleotides read TGCGCCAGCTCCCTGGGGCATCTGAACACTGAAGCTTTCTTT.

This chain uses TRBV5-6 with TRBJ2-3; D unclear. The CDR3 runs to 14 residues. V lost 0 bases and J lost 8, with 13 bases in between. Germline V gives CDR1 SGHDT, CDR2 YYEEEE. The CDR3 here is CASSLGRSGGTQYF. CDR3 DNA sequence: TGTGCCAGCAGCTTGGGTCGGAGTGGTGGTACGCAGTATTTT.

The chain has TRBV11-1 and TRBJ1-2; D is perhaps TRBD1 (5 bases). Germline V gene sequence: CDR1 SGHAT, CDR2 FQDESV (reference sequence). The V end was cut by 4 bases, the J end by 8 bases, with 17 bases between. CDR3 length: 14 residues. DNA of the CDR3: TGTGCCAGCAGCTCAAGCCGGCAGGGTGACGGCTACACCTTC. Amino acid sequence: CASSSSRQGDGYTF.

This clone was seen just once. CDR3 DNA: TGCGCCAGCAGCCAATCGGGACAACTTCTGGATGAGCAGTTCTTC. Translated, it gives CASSQSGQLLDEQFF. The chain joins TRBV4-1 to TRBJ2-1, with a possible D match to TRBD1 (6 bases). The CDR3 spans 15 residues. Trimming stripped 2 bases from V and 8 bases from J, with 16 bases between. CDR1 is MGHRA, CDR2 YSYEKL, per germline.

V and J are TRBV7-2 and TRBJ1-4; D unclear. V shed 7 bases and J shed 2 bases, with 14 bases lying between them. The germline V gene encodes CDR1 SGHTA and CDR2 FQGNSA. The CDR3 contains 15 residues. The CDR3 nucleotides read TGTGCCAGCACTACCTACAGAGAGACTAATGAAAAACTGTTTTTT. It encodes CASTTYRETNEKLFF.

This chain joins TRBV4-1 and TRBJ1-1; D uncertain. V shed 1 base and J shed 7 bases, with 16 bases lying between them. The germline V gene has CDR1 MGHRA and CDR2 YSYEKL. The CDR3 loop spans 15 amino acids. The CDR3 loop reads CASSQAYRGRNEAFF. CDR3 DNA: TGCGCCAGCAGCCAAGCTTATCGAGGACGGAATGAAGCTTTCTTT.

There are a few counts of this clone. The chain joins TRBV5-1 to TRBJ2-6; possibly TRBD1 for D (6 bases). In germline, CDR1 is SGHRS, CDR2 YFSETQ. Deletions cut 10 bases from V and 0 bases from J, with 14 bases between. This CDR3 is built from 15 residues. The CDR3 sequence is CACSTGHSGANVLTF. DNA for the CDR3: TGCGCCTGCTCGACGGGACACTCTGGGGCCAACGTCCTGACTTTC.

The sample holds a few counts of this clone. The chain is built from TRBV4-1 and TRBJ1-1, with unresolved D. Trimming stripped 4 bases from V and 1 base from J, with 13 bases between. The CDR3 loop spans 15 amino acids. Germline loops: CDR1 MGHRA, CDR2 YSYEKL. CDR3 loop: CASSPADGRNTEAFF. CDR3 coding DNA: TGCGCCAGCAGCCCGGCGGACGGACGGAACACTGAAGCTTTCTTT.

CDR3 loop: CASSGQYQGEQYF. The CDR3 DNA reads TGTGCCAGCAGTGGACAGTACCAGGGCGAGCAGTACTTC. The chain couples TRBV2 to TRBJ2-7; the D gene is possibly TRBD1 (5 bases). The germline gives CDR1 SNHLY, CDR2 FYNNEI. The CDR3 is 13 residues long. Trimming left V 4 bases short and J 6 bases short, with 13 bases between.

The rearrangement links TRBV5-4 to TRBJ2-7; D call uncertain. This CDR3 contains 12 residues. CDR1 and CDR2 from the germline V gene are SGHNT and YYREEE (reference sequence). Deletions cut 4 bases from V and 6 bases from J, with 11 bases between. CDR3: CASSPAPGEQYF. For the CDR3, the DNA is TGTGCCAGCAGCCCCGCCCCGGGCGAGCAGTACTTC. Full variable domain (rest looked up from reference TRBV5-4 and TRBJ2-7): ETGVTQSPTHLIKTRGQQVTLRCSSQSGHNTVSWYQQALGQGPQFIFQYYREEENGRGNFPPRFSGLQFPNYSSELNVNALELDDSALYLCASSPAPGEQYFGPGTRLTVT.

This clone was seen just once. This chain joins TRBV6-5 and TRBJ2-3; 8 bases line up with TRBD2. Germline-derived CDR1 and CDR2 are MNHEY and SVGAGI. V lost 5 bases, J lost 3 bases, and 7 bases stayed unmatched. This CDR3 region has 15 residues. The CDR3 protein is CASSPGSGITDTQYF. The CDR3 DNA reads as TGTGCCAGCAGTCCAGGTAGCGGGATTACAGATACGCAGTATTTT.

The chain recombines TRBV19 with TRBJ2-3; TRBD2 is a possible D gene (7 bases). Trimming took 9 bases from V and 2 from J, leaving 15 bases between them. Germline CDR1 is LNHDA and CDR2 is SQIVND (reference sequence). The CDR3 runs to 14 residues. The CDR3 coding sequence is TGTGCCAGCAGCTCGGGGGGCTACACAGATACGCAGTATTTT. Encoded protein: CASSSGGYTDTQYF.

The rearrangement links TRBV6-5 to TRBJ1-3; TRBD1 agrees at 8 bases. CDR3 length: 15 amino acids. The V gene end was trimmed by 2 bases and the J gene end by 6 bases; junction bases not matched to a gene: 6. Per the germline V gene, CDR1 is MNHEY and CDR2 is SVGAGI. The CDR3 coding sequence is TGTGCCAGCAGTTACCTTAGGACAGGGACAAACACCATATATTTT. Amino acids: CASSYLRTGTNTIYF.

This clone was observed a few times. The V call is TRBV28, the J call TRBJ1-2; the D gene is possibly TRBD1 (6 bases). V gave up 9 bases and J gave up 6 bases, with 11 bases separating them. Per the germline V gene, CDR1 is MDHEN and CDR2 is SYDVKM. The CDR3 loop spans 11 amino acids. The CDR3 coding sequence is TGTGCCAGTAGACAGGAGAATGGCTACACCTTC. Amino acid sequence: CASRQENGYTF.

This chain uses TRBV5-1 with TRBJ1-1, with a weak D call TRBD1 (5 bases). There are 16 residues in the CDR3. CDR1 and CDR2 (germline): SGHRS, YFSETQ. Deletions cut 0 bases from V and 2 bases from J, with 14 bases between. The CDR3 DNA reads TGCGCCAGCAGCTTGGTAGGGACCGCAGGCAACACTGAAGCTTTCTTT. Translated: CASSLVGTAGNTEAFF.

This clone was counted a single time. The chain uses TRBV9 and TRBJ2-5; 9 nucleotides agree with TRBD2. CDR1 is SGDLS and CDR2 is YYNGEE in the germline V gene. With V trimmed by 2 bases and J by 2 bases, 4 bases remained unmatched. The CDR3 length is 15 residues. The chain's CDR3 is CASSVAGGLQETQYF. The CDR3 DNA follows: TGTGCCAGCAGCGTGGCGGGGGGGCTTCAAGAGACCCAGTACTTC.

The chain employs TRBV5-1 and TRBJ2-1; 12 nucleotides align to TRBD2. This CDR3 has 15 residues. V trimming: 5 bases; J trimming: 5 bases; junction bases outside the gene matches: 5. CDR1 is SGHRS and CDR2 is YFSETQ in the germline V gene. The CDR3 DNA reads as TGCGCCAGCAGTCCGACTAGCGGGAGCCACAATGAGCAGTTCTTC. Translated, it gives CASSPTSGSHNEQFF.

V usage is TRBV29-1 and J usage is TRBJ1-2; D is possibly TRBD1 (5 bases). V gave up 6 bases and J gave up 4 bases, with 12 bases separating them. Germline V CDR1 and CDR2: SQVTM, ANQGSEA. This CDR3 is 12 amino acids long. The CDR3 region has the DNA TGCAGCGTCCGTGGGGCCCTCTATGGCTACACCTTC. This translates into CSVRGALYGYTF.

The chain links TRBV7-9 to TRBJ2-3; 13 bases line up with TRBD2. The CDR3 extends over 16 amino acids. The ends lost 6 bases at V and 4 bases at J; junction bases unmatched: 7. The germline V gene encodes CDR1 SEHNR and CDR2 FQNEAQ (reference sequence). The CDR3 DNA sequence: TGTGCCAGCAGTACCGGACTAGCGGGAGTTGCAGATACGCAGTATTTT. As protein: CASSTGLAGVADTQYF. Variable domain in full (rest from reference TRBV7-9 and TRBJ2-3): DTGVSQNPRHKITKRGQNVTFRCDPISEHNRLYWYRQTLGQGPEFLTYFQNEAQLEKSRLLSDRFSAERPKGSFSTLEIQRTEQGDSAMYLCASSTGLAGVADTQYFGPGTRLTVL.

V gene TRBV29-1 combines with J gene TRBJ2-3, with TRBD1 matching 10 bases. This CDR3 has 14 amino acids. Unmatched junction bases numbered 4, after V lost 3 bases and J lost 4 bases. Looked up from germline, CDR1 is SQVTM and CDR2 is ANQGSEA. CDR3 DNA sequence: TGCAGCGTTGAGGGACAGGGGTTGTCAGATACGCAGTATTTT. It codes for CSVEGQGLSDTQYF.

This rearrangement joins TRBV4-1 to TRBJ1-5; D ambiguous. Germline CDR1 is MGHRA and CDR2 is YSYEKL. Trimming cost V 1 base and J 0 bases, with 7 bases left between them. The CDR3 runs 15 residues. CDR3 in DNA: TGCGCCAGCAGCCAAGGGGCGCATAGCAATCAGCCCCAGCATTTT. Residues: CASSQGAHSNQPQHF.

This rearrangement joins TRBV5-1 to TRBJ2-2; possible D gene TRBD1, 6 bases. Per germline, CDR1 SGHRS and CDR2 YFSETQ. Deletions cut 6 bases from V and 5 bases from J, with 14 bases between. The CDR3 totals 14 residues. The CDR3 nucleotides are TGCGCCAGCACAGAGGGGGATACGACCGGGGAGCTGTTTTTT. As protein: CASTEGDTTGELFF.

The CDR3 nucleotides read TGTGCCACCTCGGACTGGGCCGTTGGAAACACCATATATTTT. It codes for CATSDWAVGNTIYF. The rearrangement links TRBV6-1 to TRBJ1-3; D gene uncertain. Germline V gene lookup returns CDR1 MNHNS and CDR2 SASEGT. This CDR3 region has 14 residues. V lost 10 bases to trimming and J lost 3 bases, with 16 bases between them.